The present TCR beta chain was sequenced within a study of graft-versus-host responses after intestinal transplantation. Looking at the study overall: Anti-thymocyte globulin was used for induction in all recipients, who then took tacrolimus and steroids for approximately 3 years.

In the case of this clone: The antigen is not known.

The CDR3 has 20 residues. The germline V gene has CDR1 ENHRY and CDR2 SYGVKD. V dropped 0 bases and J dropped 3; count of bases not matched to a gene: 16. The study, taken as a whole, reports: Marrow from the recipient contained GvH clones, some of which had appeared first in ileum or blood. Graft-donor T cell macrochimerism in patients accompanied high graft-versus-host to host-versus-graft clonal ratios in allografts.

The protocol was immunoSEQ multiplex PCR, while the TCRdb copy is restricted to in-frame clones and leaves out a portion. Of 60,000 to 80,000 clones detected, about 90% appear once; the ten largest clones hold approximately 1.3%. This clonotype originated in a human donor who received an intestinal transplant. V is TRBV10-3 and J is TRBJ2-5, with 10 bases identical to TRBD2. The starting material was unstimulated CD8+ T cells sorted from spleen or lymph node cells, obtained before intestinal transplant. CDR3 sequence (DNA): TGTGCCATCAGTGAGTCTGGCGTAGCGAGCGGGGGGGCAGGAGAAGAGACCCAGTACTTC. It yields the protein CAISESGVASGGAGEETQYF.